What follows are 21 T cell receptor beta chains derived from one specimen sequenced in a study of blood T cell repertoires in COVID-19. Only in-frame clones appear in the TCRdb table, and some are missing; sequencing was by immunoSEQ multiplex PCR. The repertoire includes about 76,000 clones, about nine tenths of them detected once, and over 25% sits in the top ten. Sample: peripheral blood. Every receptor here comes from an elderly woman with active or convalescent COVID-19.

The V gene is TRBV5-6, the J gene TRBJ2-1, with TRBD1 identical over 9 bases. Per germline, CDR1 SGHDT and CDR2 YYEEEE. The length of the CDR3 is 15 residues. V dropped 4 bases and J dropped 6; count of bases not matched to a gene: 8. The CDR3 loop reads CASSVLQGAVNEQFF. The CDR3 DNA sequence: TGTGCCAGCAGCGTACTACAGGGGGCGGTCAATGAGCAGTTCTTC.

The J gene is TRBJ2-7, the V gene TRBV5-4, with 11 bases identical to TRBD2. Per the germline V gene, CDR1 is SGHNT and CDR2 is YYREEE (reference sequence). This CDR3 is 15 amino acids long. Trimming at V came to 4 bases and at J to 2 bases, leaving 5 bases not matched to a gene. This CDR3 is CASSPTSGSAYEQYF. In nucleotides, the CDR3 is TGTGCCAGCAGCCCAACTAGCGGGAGCGCCTACGAGCAGTACTTC.

This chain joins TRBV18 and TRBJ1-4, with 7 bases lining up with TRBD1. Germline V gene sequence: CDR1 KGHSH, CDR2 LQKENI. V shed 2 bases and J 8 bases; nucleotides not matched to a gene: 5. This CDR3 is 14 amino acids long. The CDR3 protein is CASSPTEDREKLFF. The CDR3 DNA sequence: TGTGCCAGCTCACCAACCGAGGACAGGGAAAAACTGTTTTTT.

This CDR3 is CASSLEGQAGNTIYF. The CDR3 nucleotides read TGCGCCAGCAGCTTGGAAGGACAGGCGGGTAACACCATATATTTT. This sequence joins TRBV5-1 and TRBJ1-3; 7 bases line up with TRBD1. V lost 0 bases to trimming and J lost 7 bases; unmatched junction nucleotides: 7. The CDR3 spans 15 residues. Germline V CDR1 and CDR2: SGHRS, YFSETQ.

Concerning this clone itself: The junction does not match germline at one end; this may be a read error. This chain joins TRBV6-5 and TRBJ2-7; 7 bases match TRBD1. From germline, CDR1 is MNHEY and CDR2 SVGAGI. The CDR3 contains 16 residues. The CDR3 spells CASNYRPTGRLGEQYF. In nucleotides, the CDR3 is TGTGCCAGCAATTACCGTCCGACAGGGAGATTGGGCGAGCAGTACTTC.

The chain uses TRBV5-5 and TRBJ2-3; D is unclear. Looked up from germline, CDR1 is SGHKS and CDR2 is YYEKEE (reference sequence). The CDR3 runs to 12 residues. Trimming stripped 4 bases from V and 2 bases from J, with 5 bases between. The CDR3 nucleotides read TGTGCCAGCAGCGTCAACACAGATACGCAGTATTTT. Translated: CASSVNTDTQYF.

The genes are TRBV3-1 (or the pseudogene TRBV3-2) and TRBJ2-7, with 8 bases matching TRBD1. The CDR3 totals 13 residues. Germline V gene sequence: CDR1 LGHDT, CDR2 YNNKEL (reference sequence). After removal of 7 bases from V and 6 bases from J, the junction contained 8 bases not matched to a gene. The CDR3 nucleotides read TGTGCCAGCATGCGACAGGGGTCAGGCGAGCAGTACTTC. Amino acids: CASMRQGSGEQYF.

V usage is TRBV28 and J usage is TRBJ1-3; TRBD1 matches at 9 bases. Trimming at V came to 5 bases and at J to 4 bases, leaving 6 bases not matched to a gene. The V gene's germline CDR1 is MDHEN and CDR2 SYDVKM. The CDR3 length is 15 residues. The CDR3 sequence is CASSAHRGQGNTIYF. The CDR3 DNA sequence: TGTGCCAGCAGTGCACACAGGGGGCAAGGAAACACCATATATTTT.

The V and J genes are TRBV5-1 and TRBJ2-1; TRBD2 matches 14 bases. The CDR3 spans 15 residues. Trimming at V came to 9 bases and at J to 2 bases, leaving 4 bases not matched to a gene. Per germline, CDR1 SGHRS and CDR2 YFSETQ. The CDR3 DNA follows: TGCGCCACTGGGACTAGCGGGGGCCCCTACAATGAGCAGTTCTTC. Translating gives CATGTSGGPYNEQFF.

V gene TRBV11-2 combines with J gene TRBJ2-5, with D unresolved. There are 14 residues in the CDR3. Germline V gives CDR1 SGHAT, CDR2 FQNNGV. Trimming took 6 bases from V and 1 from J, leaving 12 bases between them. The CDR3 nucleotides read TGTGCCAGCAGACCCGGTCCTCTCCAAGAGACCCAGTACTTC. Protein product: CASRPGPLQETQYF.

The chain combines TRBV5-5 with TRBJ1-4; D is possibly TRBD1 (5 bases). The CDR3 totals 14 residues. Germline-derived CDR1 and CDR2 are SGHKS and YYEKEE (reference sequence). V lost 2 bases to trimming and J lost 8 bases, with 13 bases between them. The CDR3 DNA reads as TGTGCCAGCAGCTTAGGGCAGGGTTACGAAAAACTGTTTTTT. Translating gives CASSLGQGYEKLFF. The whole variable domain, filled in from reference TRBV5-5 and TRBJ1-4, reads DAGVTQSPTHLIKTRGQQVTLRCSPISGHKSVSWYQQVLGQGPQFIFQYYEKEERGRGNFPDRFSARQFPNYSSELNVNALLLGDSALYLCASSLGQGYEKLFFGSGTQLSVL.

V gene TRBV2 combines with J gene TRBJ1-2, with TRBD1 as a possible D gene (6 bases). Germline V gene data show CDR1 as SNHLY and CDR2 as FYNNEI. This CDR3 has 15 residues. V lost 0 bases, J lost 2 bases, and 10 bases lay in between. The CDR3 here is CASSEAGGLNYGYTF. For the CDR3, the DNA is TGTGCCAGCAGTGAAGCCGGGGGGCTGAACTATGGCTACACCTTC.

The CDR3 region has the DNA TGTGCCAGCAGCTTAGAACCGGGGGTGACCTATAATTCACCCCTCCACTTT. This gives the protein CASSLEPGVTYNSPLHF. J is TRBJ1-6 and V is TRBV7-2, with TRBD1 as a possible D gene (5 bases). Trimming pared 1 base from V and 2 bases from J, leaving 12 bases between. Germline loops: CDR1 SGHTA, CDR2 FQGNSA. The CDR3 is made up of 17 amino acids.

This clone was observed a single time. The rearrangement uses TRBV28 and TRBJ2-7; D might be TRBD1 (6 bases). This CDR3 comprises 16 residues. Deletions cut 5 bases from V and 6 bases from J, with 23 bases between. Per germline, CDR1 MDHEN and CDR2 SYDVKM. CDR3 sequence: CASSPWDNYLPTEQYF. The CDR3, as DNA: TGTGCCAGCAGTCCCTGGGACAATTACCTCCCAACCGAGCAGTACTTC.

The chain uses TRBV27 and TRBJ1-1, with D possibly being TRBD1 (6 bases). The CDR3 has 15 amino acids. CDR1 is MNHEY, CDR2 SMNVEV, per germline (reference sequence). The V end was cut by 4 bases, the J end by 0 bases, with 12 bases between. The CDR3 coding sequence is TGTGCCAGCAGTTGGTCGACAGGAATGAACACTGAAGCTTTCTTT. Protein sequence: CASSWSTGMNTEAFF.

In DNA form, the CDR3 reads TGTGCCAGCAGCTCCATTGGGGGCGGCTTCACTGAAGCTTTCTTT. Amino acids: CASSSIGGGFTEAFF. The chain has TRBV5-4 and TRBJ1-1; tentatively, D is TRBD1 (6 bases). From germline, CDR1 is SGHNT and CDR2 YYREEE (reference sequence). The CDR3 covers 15 residues. V was cut by 3 bases and J by 4 bases, with 16 bases left in between.

The gene calls are TRBV28 and TRBJ2-3; TRBD2 agrees at 7 bases. V gave up 6 bases and J gave up 5 bases; unmatched junction bases: 20. Germline CDR1 reads MDHEN; CDR2 reads SYDVKM. This CDR3 is 18 amino acids long. The CDR3 DNA follows: TGTGCCAGCAGCCCCCACTCAGCGGCTAGCGGACCAGGAGATACGCAGTATTTT. This translates into CASSPHSAASGPGDTQYF.

This rearrangement joins TRBV18 to TRBJ1-1; tentative D call: TRBD1 (6 bases). Germline CDR1 KGHSH, CDR2 LQKENI. V was cut by 4 bases and J by 4 bases, with 16 bases left in between. The CDR3 totals 15 residues. The DNA for the CDR3 is TGTGCCAGCTCACAGGGGGTACAGGGATTCACTGAAGCTTTCTTT. Amino acids: CASSQGVQGFTEAFF. Using reference TRBV18 and TRBJ1-1 for the parts outside the CDR3, the full variable domain is NAGVMQNPRHLVRRRGQEARLRCSPMKGHSHVYWYRQLPEEGLKFMVYLQKENIIDESGMPKERFSAEFPKEGPSILRIQQVVRGDSAAYFCASSQGVQGFTEAFFGQGTRLTVV.

The chain combines TRBV6-5 with TRBJ2-5, with 12 bases aligning to TRBD2. Unmatched junction bases numbered 5, after V lost 4 bases and J lost 5 bases. CDR3 length: 15 residues. CDR1 is MNHEY and CDR2 is SVGAGI in the germline V gene. The CDR3 DNA sequence: TGTGCCAGCAGTTTCGCCGGGACTAGCGGGGAGACCCAGTACTTC. Protein sequence: CASSFAGTSGETQYF.

This clone occurred once. CDR3 in amino acids: CATSMAGLMFF. CDR3 DNA: TGTGCCACCAGTATGGCAGGGCTAATGTTTTTT. The chain employs TRBV24-1 and TRBJ1-4; possibly TRBD1 for D (5 bases). Germline V gene lookup returns CDR1 KGHDR and CDR2 SFDVKD. This CDR3 contains 11 residues. Trimming stripped 6 bases from V and 15 bases from J, with 13 bases between.

The V call is TRBV6-1, the J call TRBJ1-4, with D tentatively TRBD1 (6 bases). Germline V gene lookup returns CDR1 MNHNS and CDR2 SASEGT. V lost 3 bases and J 3 bases, leaving 14 bases between the germline ends. The CDR3 runs 16 residues. As DNA, the CDR3 is TGTGCCAGCAGTGATCAGGGAGGGGGAGCTAATGAAAAACTGTTTTTT. This codes for CASSDQGGGANEKLFF.